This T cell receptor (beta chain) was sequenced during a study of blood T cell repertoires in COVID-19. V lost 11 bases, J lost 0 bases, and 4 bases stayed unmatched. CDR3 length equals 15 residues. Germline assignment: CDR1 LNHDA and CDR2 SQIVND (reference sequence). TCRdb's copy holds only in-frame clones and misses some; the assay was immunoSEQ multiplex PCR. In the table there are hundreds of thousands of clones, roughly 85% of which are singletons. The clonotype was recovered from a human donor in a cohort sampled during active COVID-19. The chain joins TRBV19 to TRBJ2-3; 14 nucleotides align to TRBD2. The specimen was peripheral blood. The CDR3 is CAETSGGVSTDTQYF. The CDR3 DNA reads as TGTGCCGAGACTAGCGGGGGGGTAAGCACAGATACGCAGTATTTT.